The source of this T cell receptor (beta chain) is a study of blood T cell repertoires in COVID-19. At the level of the study: T cells, B-cell-depleted T cells, or PBMCs supplied cDNA or gDNA.

The V gene's germline CDR1 is MDHEN and CDR2 SYDVKM. The CDR3 length is 15 residues. The trim removed 6 bases at V and 2 bases at J, leaving 6 bases unmatched. Per the study methods: Reference gene primer amplification gave estimated nucleated cell counts. The table came from immunoSEQ multiplex PCR; TCRdb's copy has only in-frame clones and leaves some out. V and J calls and clone size are as listed in that table; D and trimming were resolved from the DNA. The sample shows more than 90,000 clones, 70% to 80% of them seen only once. This clone occurred a few times. This receptor was identified in a man aged 45-65 years with acute or convalescent COVID-19. The chain has TRBV28 and TRBJ2-3; 9 nucleotides align to TRBD2. Sample: peripheral blood. CDR3 region: CASRFAGGLTDTQYF. CDR3 DNA sequence: TGTGCCAGCAGATTCGCGGGGGGGCTCACAGATACGCAGTATTTT. Full variable domain (outside the CDR3, taken from reference TRBV28 and TRBJ2-3): DVKVTQSSRYLVKRTGEKVFLECVQDMDHENMFWYRQDPGLGLRLIYFSYDVKMKEKGDIPEGYSVSREKKERFSLILESASTNQTSMYLCASRFAGGLTDTQYFGPGTRLTVL.